Given below is one TCR beta chain in context. The identical CDR3 is also encoded by other nucleotide sequences in the sample. Clones were sequenced by immunoSEQ multiplex PCR, and TCRdb holds only the in-frame ones, with some missing. The sample lists roughly 500,000 clones, around 96% occurring once. The sample originates from a study of shared clonotypes between healthy human individuals. V gave up 0 bases and J gave up 4 bases, with 8 bases separating them. The CDR3 extends over 13 amino acids. Germline V gene lookup returns CDR1 SGHRS and CDR2 YFSETQ. The sequenced material came from naive CD4+ T cells sorted from blood. Subset given: CD45RA+ positively selected. The V gene is TRBV5-1, the J gene TRBJ2-7, with D perhaps matching TRBD2 (6 bases). This receptor was taken from a woman younger than 45 in good health. CDR3 in DNA: TGCGCCAGCAGCTTGGAACTAGCTTACGAGCAGTACTTC. Translating gives CASSLELAYEQYF. Based on the CDR3 plus reference TRBV5-1 and TRBJ2-7, the full variable domain is KAGVTQTPRYLIKTRGQQVTLSCSPISGHRSVSWYQQTPGQGLQFLFEYFSETQRNKGNFPGRFSGRQFSNSRSEMNVSTLELGDSALYLCASSLELAYEQYFGPGTRLTVT.